This entry lists 18 T cell receptor beta chains sequenced from one sample in a study of radiation and T cells in renal cell carcinoma. Libraries were prepared by immunoSEQ multiplex PCR; TCRdb keeps only in-frame clonotypes and omits some of them. The sample yields tens of thousands of clones, just over 75% seen once. The sample's time point: blood 2 weeks post-SBRT. Treatment meaning: 15 Gy SBRT to primary tumor, nephrectomy 4 weeks later. The sequencing here drew on blood, taken from a patient whose treatment included radiotherapy and nephrectomy. Source of these receptors: a man aged 55 to 70 with renal cell carcinoma.

The chain couples TRBV5-1 to TRBJ2-7; 14 bases map to TRBD2. CDR1 is SGHRS and CDR2 is YFSETQ in the germline V gene. Trimming cost V 7 bases and J 3 bases; bases outside gene matches: 12. The CDR3 consists of 17 residues. CDR3 DNA sequence: TGCGCCAGCCGCTCCCACGGGACTAGCGGGGGAGTCTACGAGCAGTACTTC. The encoded protein is CASRSHGTSGGVYEQYF.

This clone has only one observation. The chain joins TRBV11-3 to TRBJ2-1, with 8 bases that match TRBD1. Germline V gives CDR1 SGHNT, CDR2 YENEEA. The V and J ends lost 3 bases and 5 bases, in that order; junction bases with no gene match: 12. This CDR3 has 17 residues. In nucleotides, the CDR3 is TGTGCCAGCAGCTTCCATGGTATCGGACAGGGACACAATGAGCAGTTCTTC. This translates into CASSFHGIGQGHNEQFF.

The J gene is TRBJ2-7, the V gene TRBV18, with D unresolved. Germline V gene sequence: CDR1 KGHSH, CDR2 LQKENI. This CDR3 comprises 14 residues. V lost 4 bases and J 2 bases, leaving 12 bases between the germline ends. The chain's CDR3 is CASSLGHFTYEQYF. The CDR3 DNA reads as TGTGCCAGCTCACTGGGCCATTTCACCTACGAGCAGTACTTC.

V is TRBV27 and J is TRBJ2-2; D uncertain. The germline V gene encodes CDR1 MNHEY and CDR2 SMNVEV (reference sequence). This CDR3 comprises 15 residues. V shed 6 bases and J shed 1 base, with 12 bases lying between them. As DNA, the CDR3 is TGTGCCAGCAGCACAGACCGACTGAACACCGGGGAGCTGTTTTTT. This translates into CASSTDRLNTGELFF.

This clone was detected once. The chain recombines TRBV19 with TRBJ2-1, with TRBD2 matching over 9 bases. With 6 bases clipped from V and 3 bases from J, the junction kept 9 bases outside the gene matches. Looked up from germline, CDR1 is LNHDA and CDR2 is SQIVND (reference sequence). The CDR3 has 16 residues. The CDR3 region is CASRSPGREGYNEQFF. The CDR3 nucleotides read TGTGCCAGTAGATCCCCCGGGCGGGAGGGCTACAATGAGCAGTTCTTC.

This sequence joins TRBV6-1 and TRBJ1-1, with D perhaps matching TRBD1 (5 bases). The CDR3 length is 14 residues. Trimming took off 3 bases at V and 7 bases at J, with 15 bases between the two ends. Germline V lookup: CDR1 MNHNS, CDR2 SASEGT. CDR3 in DNA: TGTGCCAGCAGTGATTCTCACAGGATTCTTGAAGCTTTCTTT. Translated: CASSDSHRILEAFF.

The chain uses TRBV11-3 and TRBJ1-3; 9 bases match TRBD1. The CDR3 covers 15 residues. Germline V gene lookup returns CDR1 SGHNT and CDR2 YENEEA. V dropped 5 bases and J dropped 3; count of bases not matched to a gene: 5. Here the CDR3 reads CASSLQGANGNTIYF. In nucleotides, the CDR3 is TGTGCCAGCAGCCTACAGGGGGCTAATGGAAACACCATATATTTT.

This chain joins TRBV30 and TRBJ1-5, with D maybe TRBD1 (5 bases). CDR3 length: 14 residues. Looked up from germline, CDR1 is GTSNPN and CDR2 is SVGIG (reference sequence). Trimming took 4 bases from V and 4 from J, leaving 14 bases between them. DNA for the CDR3: TGTGCCTGGAACGGAGGGGCCCAAAATCAGCCCCAGCATTTT. Its protein is CAWNGGAQNQPQHF.

The CDR3 DNA reads TGTGCCAGCAGCCGGGTTGTTGGTGGGGGCACAGATACGCAGTATTTT. Residues: CASSRVVGGGTDTQYF. The chain employs TRBV7-9 and TRBJ2-3; D is undetermined. The germline V gene has CDR1 SEHNR and CDR2 FQNEAQ (reference sequence). The CDR3 is 16 amino acids. V was pared by 5 bases and J by 1 base, with 16 bases between.

The rearrangement joins TRBV4-3 to TRBJ2-1; 9 bases match TRBD1. V dropped 1 base and J dropped 8; count of bases not matched to a gene: 9. The CDR3 is 16 amino acids. In germline, CDR1 is LGHNA, CDR2 YSLEER. The CDR3 sequence is CASSQGNRGQLDEQFF. CDR3 nucleotide sequence: TGCGCCAGCAGCCAAGGGAACAGGGGGCAATTAGATGAGCAGTTCTTC.

The rearrangement uses TRBV27 and TRBJ2-1; D gene ambiguous. The CDR3 contains 11 residues. CDR1 and CDR2 (germline): MNHEY, SMNVEV (reference sequence). Trimming removed 7 bases at V and 7 bases at J, with 8 bases between. Here the CDR3 reads CASKVGNEQFF. CDR3 nucleotide sequence: TGTGCCAGCAAGGTAGGGAATGAGCAGTTCTTC.

The chain is built from TRBV27 and TRBJ2-1; no reliable D call. Looked up from germline, CDR1 is MNHEY and CDR2 is SMNVEV (reference sequence). The V and J ends lost 1 base and 0 bases respectively, with 10 bases between them. The CDR3 contains 16 residues. The CDR3 spells CASSLFRGSSYNEQFF. The CDR3 DNA reads as TGTGCCAGCAGTTTATTTCGCGGAAGCTCCTACAATGAGCAGTTCTTC.

This clone occurred a few times. This rearrangement joins TRBV5-6 to TRBJ1-6, with 7 bases aligning to TRBD1. The germline CDR1 and CDR2 sequences are SGHDT and YYEEEE. The CDR3 consists of 14 residues. With 4 bases clipped from V and 9 bases from J, the junction kept 7 bases outside the gene matches. The DNA for the CDR3 is TGTGCCAGCAGCACGGGAGGGGGCAGTTCACCCCTCCACTTT. Translation: CASSTGGGSSPLHF.

The chain joins TRBV7-2 to TRBJ1-3; D ambiguous. The germline gives CDR1 SGHTA, CDR2 FQGNSA. V lost 3 bases to trimming and J lost 0 bases, with 0 bases between them. CDR3 length: 12 amino acids. The CDR3 DNA sequence: TGTGCCAGCAGCTTCTCTGGAAACACCATATATTTT. Translation: CASSFSGNTIYF.

The chain links TRBV7-6 to TRBJ1-2, with 7 bases matching TRBD1. V shed 1 base and J 5 bases; nucleotides not matched to a gene: 4. The CDR3 sequence is 14 residues long. Germline V gene sequence: CDR1 SGHVS, CDR2 FNYEAQ. The CDR3 nucleotides read TGTGCCAGCAGCTTAGGGGCCAGGGGGTATGGCTACACCTTC. This encodes CASSLGARGYGYTF.

The sample holds a few counts of this clone. The chain recombines TRBV20-1 with TRBJ2-5; D is unclear. CDR1 is DFQATT and CDR2 is SNEGSKA in the germline V gene (reference sequence). The V end was cut by 6 bases, the J end by 2 bases, with 7 bases between. The CDR3 sequence is 11 residues long. The CDR3: CSAVQQETQYF. CDR3 nucleotide sequence: TGCAGTGCGGTACAGCAAGAGACCCAGTACTTC.

J is TRBJ2-1 and V is TRBV7-2; D uncertain. The CDR3 is 16 amino acids. Between the trimmed V and J ends, which lost 1 base and 0 bases, there was a span of 10 bases. CDR1 and CDR2 (germline): SGHTA, FQGNSA. DNA for the CDR3: TGTGCCAGCAGCTTAGGTCCGGTAAGCTCCTACAATGAGCAGTTCTTC. It encodes CASSLGPVSSYNEQFF.

This chain joins TRBV9 and TRBJ2-5; 8 bases fit TRBD2. Per germline, CDR1 SGDLS and CDR2 YYNGEE. After removal of 2 bases from V and 6 bases from J, the junction contained 9 bases not matched to a gene. The CDR3 extends over 15 amino acids. The CDR3 bases are TGTGCCAGCAGCGTGGGACTAGGCGAAGGAAAGACCCAGTACTTC. Its protein product is CASSVGLGEGKTQYF.